This T cell receptor beta chain was captured in a study of beta chain features in type 1 diabetes. Concerning this clone itself: What it binds is not known.

This CDR3 has 15 amino acids. V was shortened by 3 bases and J by 5 bases, with 16 bases between the two germline ends. The germline V gene has CDR1 LNHDA and CDR2 SQIVND (reference sequence). Study-level results: Patients with type 1 diabetes carried fewer insertions and had more deletions at their VDJ junctions. Over-representation of high TCR-expressing cells was a possible consequence of cDNA sequencing.

cDNA synthesis used the whole RNA isolate, giving expressed TCRB sequences. The repertoire was sequenced with immunoSEQ multiplex PCR; TCRdb's copy has only in-frame clones and lacks some. The sample has under 950,000 clones; 17% are singletons. This chain joins TRBV19 and TRBJ1-2, with D uncertain. The sequence derives from a woman under 30 in good health. Sequenced sample: naive CD4+ T cells from blood. In DNA, the CDR3 is TGTGCCAGTAGTATGGAGGGAAACCGACTTTATGGCTACACCTTC. Protein sequence: CASSMEGNRLYGYTF.